The rows below give T cell receptor beta chains drawn from one sample of a study of cytomegalovirus exposure and HLA in healthy donors. Only in-frame clones appear in the TCRdb table, and some are missing; sequencing was by immunoSEQ multiplex PCR. The sample lists 100,000 or so clones; more than 65% were seen once. The sequencing sample was made of PBMCs. These receptors came from a woman aged 45-60 years in good health and CMV-seropositive. The CDR3 runs from the conserved cysteine through the conserved F or W. Fields, in order: CDR3 protein, CDR3 DNA, D gene, clone size, J gene, V gene. D genes are given only for firm matches. Expanded clones are given a class, and other clones once, few, many or no size at all.

CASSVESNEQFF	TGTGCCAGCAGTGTCGAGTCCAATGAGCAGTTCTTC	.	few	TRBJ2-1	TRBV2
CASSPLGLAGNTGELFF	TGTGCCAGCTCACCACTCGGACTAGCGGGGAACACCGGGGAGCTGTTTTTT	TRBD2	.	TRBJ2-2	TRBV18
CASSPTLSGQTKQYF	TGTGCCAGCAGTCCCACCTTGTCCGGACAAACCAAGCAGTACTTC	.	.	TRBJ2-5	TRBV6-1
CAWSQGARGNTIYF	TGTGCCTGGAGTCAGGGGGCGCGTGGAAACACCATATATTTT	TRBD1	.	TRBJ1-3	TRBV30
CASSLVRGPGSYNEQFF	TGTGCCAGCAGCTTAGTTAGGGGTCCAGGCTCCTACAATGAGCAGTTCTTC	.	.	TRBJ2-1	TRBV11-3
CASSPTSQQGDEQFF	TGTGCCAGCAGCCCGACGAGCCAACAGGGTGATGAGCAGTTCTTC	.	few	TRBJ2-1	TRBV9
CASSHEAVDEQFF	TGTGCCAGCAGCCATGAAGCTGTCGATGAGCAGTTCTTC	.	few	TRBJ2-1	TRBV7-3
CAGQDGYTF	TGTGCCGGACAGGATGGCTACACCTTC	TRBD1	.	TRBJ1-2	TRBV30
CASTLQLGNTIYF	TGTGCCAGCACTCTTCAGTTAGGAAACACCATATATTTT	.	once	TRBJ1-3	TRBV2
CASSRMDRVNTEAFF	TGTGCCAGCAGCCGGATGGACAGGGTGAACACTGAAGCTTTCTTT	TRBD1	few	TRBJ1-1	TRBV5-6
CASSQQLAGVVETQYF	TGTGCCAGCAGCCAACAACTAGCGGGAGTAGTGGAGACCCAGTACTTC	TRBD2	few	TRBJ2-5	TRBV7-6
CASSALRGAIDTQYF	TGTGCCAGCAGCGCCCTTCGGGGGGCTATAGATACGCAGTATTTT	.	.	TRBJ2-3	TRBV7-8
CASSLGGVEYEQYF	TGCGCCAGCAGCTTGGGCGGTGTGGAGTACGAGCAGTACTTC	.	once	TRBJ2-7	TRBV5-1
CASSLGQEFSYEQYF	TGTGCCAGCAGCTTAGGGCAGGAATTCTCCTACGAGCAGTACTTC	.	few	TRBJ2-7	TRBV7-6
CAWRGGGDTEAFF	TGTGCCTGGAGGGGGGGTGGGGACACTGAAGCTTTCTTT	.	.	TRBJ1-1	TRBV30
CASSASGLAEWRQFF	TGTGCCAGCAGCGCCTCGGGACTAGCGGAGTGGAGGCAGTTCTTC	TRBD2	.	TRBJ2-1	TRBV6-1
CASSLEGLGETQYF	TGTGCCAGCAGCTTAGAGGGACTCGGGGAGACCCAGTACTTC	.	.	TRBJ2-5	TRBV7-9
CASSLQPGRDSPLHF	TGTGCCAGCAGCTTGCAGCCGGGGAGGGATTCACCCCTCCACTTT	.	.	TRBJ1-6	TRBV5-5
CASAGPTGTGELFF	TGTGCCAGCGCTGGCCCGACGGGGACCGGGGAGCTGTTTTTT	.	.	TRBJ2-2	TRBV27
CASSSRGWYGYTF	TGTGCCAGCAGTTCGAGGGGGTGGTATGGCTACACCTTC	.	.	TRBJ1-2	TRBV27
CAWSEGLAGAVPPYNEQFF	TGTGCCTGGAGTGAAGGACTAGCGGGCGCTGTACCTCCCTACAATGAGCAGTTCTTC	TRBD2	.	TRBJ2-1	TRBV30
CASSQVFREPYGYTF	TGCGCCAGCAGCCAAGTTTTCAGGGAACCTTATGGCTACACCTTC	.	.	TRBJ1-2	TRBV4-1
CASSVGQGAGEKLFF	TGTGCCAGCAGCGTAGGGCAGGGCGCTGGGGAAAAACTGTTTTTT	.	.	TRBJ1-4	TRBV9
CASSLGSAGELFF	TGTGCCAGCAGCTTAGGTTCTGCCGGGGAGCTGTTTTTT	.	.	TRBJ2-2	TRBV7-2
CASSLTGVGGYTF	TGTGCCAGCAGCTTGACAGGGGTAGGGGGCTACACCTTC	TRBD1	.	TRBJ1-2	TRBV7-9
CASSLTSGGAGGTGELFF	TGCGCCAGCAGCTTGACTAGCGGGGGGGCAGGAGGCACCGGGGAGCTGTTTTTT	TRBD2	.	TRBJ2-2	TRBV5-1
CASSQDTLGGGYTF	TGTGCCAGCAGCCAAGATACTCTGGGAGGCGGCTACACCTTC	.	.	TRBJ1-2	TRBV14
CATSRDRWSYEQYF	TGTGCCACCAGCAGGGACAGGTGGTCGTACGAGCAGTACTTC	TRBD1	.	TRBJ2-7	TRBV15
CASRRGQGRSYEQYF	TGTGCCAGCAGGCGAGGACAGGGGAGATCCTACGAGCAGTACTTC	TRBD1	.	TRBJ2-7	TRBV6-6
CASSQDTYDYGYTF	TGTGCCAGCAGCCAAGACACCTACGATTATGGCTACACCTTC	.	.	TRBJ1-2	TRBV14
CASSSDSEQYF	TGTGCCAGCAGCTCAGACTCCGAGCAGTACTTC	.	.	TRBJ2-7	TRBV7-2
CASSLGGDSGNTIYF	TGCGCCAGCAGCTTGGGGGGGGACTCTGGAAACACCATATATTTT	.	.	TRBJ1-3	TRBV5-1
CAISLAGGPKQFF	TGTGCCATCAGTCTAGCGGGGGGGCCAAAGCAGTTCTTC	TRBD2	.	TRBJ2-1	TRBV10-3
CASSVDGGAAKNIQYF	TGTGCCAGCAGCGTAGACGGGGGGGCTGCCAAAAACATTCAGTACTTC	TRBD2	.	TRBJ2-4	TRBV9
CASSLVGGDYGYTF	TGTGCCAGCAGCCTGGTGGGCGGGGACTATGGCTACACCTTC	.	.	TRBJ1-2	TRBV7-3
CASSHLPGAGKTGELFF	TGTGCCAGCAGCCACCTCCCTGGGGCAGGGAAAACCGGGGAGCTGTTTTTT	.	.	TRBJ2-2	TRBV7-3
CASSGTSGVGKGTNEQFF	TGTGCCAGCAGCGGGACTAGCGGGGTGGGGAAGGGTACAAATGAGCAGTTCTTC	TRBD2	once	TRBJ2-1	TRBV9
CASSLYPAGDQPQHF	TGTGCCAGCAGTTTATATCCGGCAGGGGATCAGCCCCAGCATTTT	.	few	TRBJ1-5	TRBV27
CASSQVAGGSDEQYF	TGCGCCAGCAGCCAAGTCGCAGGGGGAAGCGACGAGCAGTACTTC	TRBD1	.	TRBJ2-7	TRBV4-1
CASRGSGHYEQYF	TGTGCCAGCAGAGGTTCAGGACACTACGAGCAGTACTTC	.	.	TRBJ2-7	TRBV5-4
CASSTNTDGYTF	TGTGCCAGCAGCACGAACACAGATGGCTACACCTTC	.	.	TRBJ1-2	TRBV11-1
CASSSGGVYGYTF	TGTGCCAGCAGCTCCGGGGGGGTCTATGGCTACACCTTC	.	.	TRBJ1-2	TRBV9
CASWLGGSGNTIYF	TGTGCCAGTTGGCTGGGGGGCTCTGGAAACACCATATATTTT	.	.	TRBJ1-3	TRBV2
CASSSGGGTEAFF	TGCGCCAGCAGCTCGGGGGGAGGCACTGAAGCTTTCTTT	.	few	TRBJ1-1	TRBV5-1
CASSLGGAETQYF	TGCGCCAGCAGCTTGGGTGGGGCGGAGACCCAGTACTTC	.	.	TRBJ2-5	TRBV5-1
CASSQPGTPPETQYF	TGTGCCAGCAGCCAACCCGGGACTCCTCCAGAGACCCAGTACTTC	.	.	TRBJ2-5	TRBV4-2
CASSPDRGEQYF	TGTGCCAGCAGTCCCGACAGGGGCGAGCAGTACTTC	TRBD1	few	TRBJ2-7	TRBV6-1
CASSRRQDNNQPQHF	TGTGCCAGCAGCCGACGTCAGGACAACAATCAGCCCCAGCATTTT	.	.	TRBJ1-5	TRBV5-8
CASRPGTPNGYTF	TGTGCCAGCAGGCCAGGGACTCCGAATGGCTACACCTTC	.	few	TRBJ1-2	TRBV6-6
CASSFSLAGGSYNEQFF	TGTGCCAGCAGCTTCTCGCTAGCGGGGGGCTCCTACAATGAGCAGTTCTTC	TRBD2	once	TRBJ2-1	TRBV11-2
CASSPGLYGTQYF	TGTGCCAGCAGCCCTGGACTTTACGGGACGCAGTATTTT	.	few	TRBJ2-3	TRBV11-3
CASSGGTGSNTGELFF	TGTGCCAGCAGCGGTGGGACAGGGTCGAACACCGGGGAGCTGTTTTTT	TRBD1	.	TRBJ2-2	TRBV9
CASRRQGGLYEKLFF	TGTGCCAGTCGTCGACAGGGAGGTTTATACGAAAAACTGTTTTTT	TRBD1	.	TRBJ1-4	TRBV19
CASSIVGLGVEQYF	TGTGCCAGTAGTATAGTCGGACTTGGGGTAGAGCAGTACTTC	.	.	TRBJ2-7	TRBV19
CASSLALGLAGGRADTQYF	TGTGCCAGCAGCTTAGCTTTGGGACTAGCGGGAGGTAGAGCAGATACGCAGTATTTT	TRBD2	.	TRBJ2-3	TRBV7-9
CATSRDGGPSTDTQYF	TGTGCCACCAGCAGAGATGGAGGACCGAGCACAGATACGCAGTATTTT	.	.	TRBJ2-3	TRBV15
CASSNTGGELFF	TGTGCCAGCAGTAATACAGGGGGGGAGCTGTTTTTT	.	.	TRBJ2-2	TRBV6-5
CASSARDSGELFF	TGTGCCAGCAGTGCCAGGGACTCCGGGGAGCTGTTTTTT	.	.	TRBJ2-2	TRBV6-1